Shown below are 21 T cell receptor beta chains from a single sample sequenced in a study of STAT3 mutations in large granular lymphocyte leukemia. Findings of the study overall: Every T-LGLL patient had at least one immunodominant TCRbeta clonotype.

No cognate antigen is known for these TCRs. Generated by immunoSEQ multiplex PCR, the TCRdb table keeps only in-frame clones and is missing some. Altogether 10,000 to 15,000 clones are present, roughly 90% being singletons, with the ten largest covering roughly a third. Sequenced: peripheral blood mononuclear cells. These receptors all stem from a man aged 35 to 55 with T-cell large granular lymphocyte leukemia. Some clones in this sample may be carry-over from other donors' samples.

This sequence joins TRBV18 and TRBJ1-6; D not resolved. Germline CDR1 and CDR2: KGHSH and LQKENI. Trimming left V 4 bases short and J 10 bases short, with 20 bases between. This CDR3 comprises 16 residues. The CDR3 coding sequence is TGTGCCAGCTCACAGGGCAGCCTTTTTCAGCAATCACCCCTCCACTTT. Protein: CASSQGSLFQQSPLHF.

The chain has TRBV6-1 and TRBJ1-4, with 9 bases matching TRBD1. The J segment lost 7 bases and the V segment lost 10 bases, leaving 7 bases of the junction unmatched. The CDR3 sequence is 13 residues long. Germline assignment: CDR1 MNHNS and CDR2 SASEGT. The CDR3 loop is CAIRDRAGEKLFF. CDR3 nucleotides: TGTGCCATAAGGGACAGGGCGGGTGAAAAACTGTTTTTT.

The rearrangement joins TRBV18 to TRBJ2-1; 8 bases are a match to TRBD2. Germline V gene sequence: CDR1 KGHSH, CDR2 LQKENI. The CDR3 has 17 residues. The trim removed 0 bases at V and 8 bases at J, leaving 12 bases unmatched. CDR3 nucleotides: TGTGCCAGCTCACCACCGGGGAGCGGGGGCGTCTCCGATGAGCAGTTCTTC. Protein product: CASSPPGSGGVSDEQFF.

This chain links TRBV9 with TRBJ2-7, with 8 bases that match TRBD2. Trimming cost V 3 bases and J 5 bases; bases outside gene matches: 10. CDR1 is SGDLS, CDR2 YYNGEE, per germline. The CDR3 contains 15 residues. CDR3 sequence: CASSASGTRFDEQYF. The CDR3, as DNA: TGTGCCAGCAGCGCCTCCGGGACTAGGTTCGACGAGCAGTACTTC.

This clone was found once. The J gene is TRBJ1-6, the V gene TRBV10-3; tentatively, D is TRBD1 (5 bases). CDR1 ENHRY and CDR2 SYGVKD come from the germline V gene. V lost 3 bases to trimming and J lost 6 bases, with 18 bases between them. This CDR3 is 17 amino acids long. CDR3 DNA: TGTGCCATCAGTGAAGGGGCGCACCTCGGGGGTAATTCACCCCTCCACTTT. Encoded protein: CAISEGAHLGGNSPLHF.

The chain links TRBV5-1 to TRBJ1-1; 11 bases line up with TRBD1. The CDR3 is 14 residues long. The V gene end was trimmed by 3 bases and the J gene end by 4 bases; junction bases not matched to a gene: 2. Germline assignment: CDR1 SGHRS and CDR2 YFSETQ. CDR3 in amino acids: CASSYGTGGTEAFF. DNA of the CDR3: TGCGCCAGCAGCTACGGGACAGGGGGCACTGAAGCTTTCTTT.

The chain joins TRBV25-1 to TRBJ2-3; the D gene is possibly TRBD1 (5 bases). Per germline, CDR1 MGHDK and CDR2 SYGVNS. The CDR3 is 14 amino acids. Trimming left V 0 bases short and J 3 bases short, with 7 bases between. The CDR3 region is CASSEYRTTDTQYF. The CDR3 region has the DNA TGTGCCAGCAGTGAATACAGGACAACAGATACGCAGTATTTT.

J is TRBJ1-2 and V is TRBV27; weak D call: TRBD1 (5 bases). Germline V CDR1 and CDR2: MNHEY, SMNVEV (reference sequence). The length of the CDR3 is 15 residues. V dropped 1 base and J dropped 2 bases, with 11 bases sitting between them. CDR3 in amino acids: CASSLLFGGNYGYTF. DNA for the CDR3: TGTGCCAGCAGTTTATTATTCGGGGGAAACTATGGCTACACCTTC.

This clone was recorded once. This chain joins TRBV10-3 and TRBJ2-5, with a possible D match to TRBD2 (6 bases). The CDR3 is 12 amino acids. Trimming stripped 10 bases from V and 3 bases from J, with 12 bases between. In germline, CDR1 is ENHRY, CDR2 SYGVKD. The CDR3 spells CATTEGEETQYF. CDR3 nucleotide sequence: TGTGCCACCACGGAGGGAGAAGAGACCCAGTACTTC.

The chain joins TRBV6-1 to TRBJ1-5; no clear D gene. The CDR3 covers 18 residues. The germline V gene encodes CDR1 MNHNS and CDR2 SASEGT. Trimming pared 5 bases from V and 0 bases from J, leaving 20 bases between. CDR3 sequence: CASSKESPINNSNQPQHF. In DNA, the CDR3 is TGTGCCAGCAGTAAAGAGAGCCCCATAAATAATAGCAATCAGCCCCAGCATTTT.

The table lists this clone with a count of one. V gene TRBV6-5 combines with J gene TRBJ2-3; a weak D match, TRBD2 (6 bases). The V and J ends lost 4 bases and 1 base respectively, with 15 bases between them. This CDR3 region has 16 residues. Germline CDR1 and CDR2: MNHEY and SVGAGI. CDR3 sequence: CASSWRGSYGTDTQYF. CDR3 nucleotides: TGTGCCAGCAGTTGGCGGGGATCATACGGCACAGATACGCAGTATTTT.

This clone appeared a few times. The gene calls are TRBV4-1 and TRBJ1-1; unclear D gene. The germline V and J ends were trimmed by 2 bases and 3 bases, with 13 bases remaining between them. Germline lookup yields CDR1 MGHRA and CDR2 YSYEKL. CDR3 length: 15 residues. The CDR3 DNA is TGCGCCAGCAGCCAAAAAGACGGTGCGTACACTGAAGCTTTCTTT. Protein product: CASSQKDGAYTEAFF.

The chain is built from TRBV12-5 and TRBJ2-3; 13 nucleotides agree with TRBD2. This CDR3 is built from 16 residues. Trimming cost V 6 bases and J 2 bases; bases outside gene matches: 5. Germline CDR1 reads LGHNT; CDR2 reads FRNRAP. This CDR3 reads CASGLGLAGDTDTQYF. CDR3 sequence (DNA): TGTGCTAGTGGCCTAGGACTAGCGGGAGACACAGATACGCAGTATTTT.

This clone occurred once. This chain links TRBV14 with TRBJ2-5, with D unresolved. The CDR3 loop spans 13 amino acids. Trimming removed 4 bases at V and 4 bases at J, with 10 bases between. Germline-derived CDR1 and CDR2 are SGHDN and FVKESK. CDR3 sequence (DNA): TGTGCCAGCAGCCTGCGTCCTCGAGAGACCCAGTACTTC. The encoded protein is CASSLRPRETQYF.

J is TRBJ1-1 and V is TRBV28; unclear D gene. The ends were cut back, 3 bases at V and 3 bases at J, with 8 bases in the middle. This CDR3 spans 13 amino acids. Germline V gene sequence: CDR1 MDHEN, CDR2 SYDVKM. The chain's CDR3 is CASSLGLHTEAFF. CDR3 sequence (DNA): TGTGCCAGCAGTTTGGGTCTCCACACTGAAGCTTTCTTT. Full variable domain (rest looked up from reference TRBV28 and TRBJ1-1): DVKVTQSSRYLVKRTGEKVFLECVQDMDHENMFWYRQDPGLGLRLIYFSYDVKMKEKGDIPEGYSVSREKKERFSLILESASTNQTSMYLCASSLGLHTEAFFGQGTRLTVV.

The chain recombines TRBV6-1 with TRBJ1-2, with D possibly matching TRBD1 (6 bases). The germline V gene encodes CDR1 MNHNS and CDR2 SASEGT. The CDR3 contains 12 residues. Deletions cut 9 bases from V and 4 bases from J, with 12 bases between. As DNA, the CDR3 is TGTGCCAGTAGCGGACAGACCTATGGCTACACCTTC. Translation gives CASSGQTYGYTF.

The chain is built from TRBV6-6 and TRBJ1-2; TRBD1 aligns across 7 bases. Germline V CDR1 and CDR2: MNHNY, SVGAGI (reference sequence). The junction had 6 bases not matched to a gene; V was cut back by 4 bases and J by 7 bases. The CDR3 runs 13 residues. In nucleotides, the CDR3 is TGTGCCAGCAGTTTCACAGGGGAGGGTGGCTACACCTTC. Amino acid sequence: CASSFTGEGGYTF.

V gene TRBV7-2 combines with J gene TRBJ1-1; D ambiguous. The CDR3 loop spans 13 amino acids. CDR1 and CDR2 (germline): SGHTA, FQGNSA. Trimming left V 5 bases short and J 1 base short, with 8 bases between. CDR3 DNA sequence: TGTGCCAGCAGCCCATACAGGAACACTGAAGCTTTCTTT. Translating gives CASSPYRNTEAFF.

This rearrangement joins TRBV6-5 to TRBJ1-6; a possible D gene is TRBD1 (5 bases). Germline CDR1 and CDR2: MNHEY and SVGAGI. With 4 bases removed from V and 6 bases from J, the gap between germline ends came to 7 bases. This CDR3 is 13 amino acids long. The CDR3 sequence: CASSSGLNSPLHF. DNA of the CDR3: TGTGCCAGCAGTTCGGGACTTAATTCACCCCTCCACTTT.

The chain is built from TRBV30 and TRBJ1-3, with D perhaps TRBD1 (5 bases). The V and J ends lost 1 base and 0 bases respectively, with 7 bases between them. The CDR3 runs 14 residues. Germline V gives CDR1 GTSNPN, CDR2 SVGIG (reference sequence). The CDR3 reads CAWSATASGNTIYF. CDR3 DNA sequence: TGTGCCTGGAGTGCGACAGCCTCTGGAAACACCATATATTTT.

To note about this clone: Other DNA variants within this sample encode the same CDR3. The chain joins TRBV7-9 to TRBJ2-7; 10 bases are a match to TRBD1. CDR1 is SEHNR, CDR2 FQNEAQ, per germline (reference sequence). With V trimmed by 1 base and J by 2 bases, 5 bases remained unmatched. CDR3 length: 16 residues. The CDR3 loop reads CASSLEGQGWPYEQYF. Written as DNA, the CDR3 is TGTGCCAGCAGCTTAGAGGGACAGGGGTGGCCCTACGAGCAGTACTTC.